This T cell receptor beta chain is drawn from a study of T cell repertoires in cytomegalovirus infection. About the research overall: CMV infection together with matching HLA type was indicated by public TCR beta signatures.

Comments on this clonotype: Its antigen is currently unknown.

TCRdb passed the reads through MiXCR, listing each CDR3 protein once. The top ten hold around an eighth of the sample, which has some 940,000 distinct CDR3 sequences, roughly 30% seen once. The sequence was obtained from a human donor in good health (CMV status not recorded). Some clones in this sample may be carry-over from other donors' samples. The source was cultured CD8+ T cells from PBMCs, collected from culture after CMV antigen stimulation.

CDR3 protein: CASSSLTSGAYEQFF. In nucleotides, the CDR3 is TGTGCCAGCAGCTCCCTGACTAGCGGGGCGTATGAGCAGTTCTTC. This chain links TRBV7-3 with TRBJ2-1, with 11 bases lining up with TRBD2. Unmatched junction bases numbered 7, after V lost 4 bases and J lost 8 bases. This CDR3 region has 15 residues. The germline gives CDR1 SGHTA, CDR2 FQGTGA.